The rows below give T cell receptor beta chains drawn from one sample of a study of blood T cell repertoires in COVID-19. Profiled with immunoSEQ multiplex PCR; TCRdb holds only in-frame clones, not every one. This repertoire shows about 98,000 clones, more than 75% found once; its top ten account for less than 5%. The sequencing sample was made of peripheral blood. These receptors all come from a human donor in a cohort sampled during active COVID-19. The conserved cysteine and the conserved F or W are not part of the CDR3 here. Fields, in order: CDR3 protein, V gene, J gene.

ASSLGAQGGNTYEQY,TRBV5-4,TRBJ2-7
GLTGGIHEQF,TRBV30,TRBJ2-1
SASSAVSNQPQH,TRBV20-1,TRBJ1-5
ASSPGGAQETQY,TRBV9,TRBJ2-5
ASSHGASGNNYGYT,TRBV4-2,TRBJ1-2
ASSAQPGNQPQH,TRBV9,TRBJ1-5
ASSLFDRGVGRWTNQPQH,TRBV28,TRBJ1-5
ASSTPGTGLEETQY,TRBV6-2/TRBV6-3,TRBJ2-5
SASLATAGNTIY,TRBV20-1,TRBJ1-3
ASGEADTQY,TRBV12-5,TRBJ2-3
ASSWPTWGTGEITEAF,TRBV5-1,TRBJ1-1
ASSFTRAQETQY,TRBV11-3,TRBJ2-5
ASSSGTANQPQH,TRBV28,TRBJ1-5
ATSDPLTGPHNEQF,TRBV24-1,TRBJ2-1
ASSLAGGPNSPLH,TRBV18,TRBJ1-6
ASSSSGDRFGSPLH,TRBV28,TRBJ1-6
ASKASGGGNTGELF,TRBV7-8,TRBJ2-2
ASSPRGIVSGVTEAF,TRBV5-1,TRBJ1-1
ASSKTLGFRTDTQY,TRBV28,TRBJ2-3
ASSVVVANYGYT,TRBV9,TRBJ1-2
ASKSQGFTEAF,TRBV5-1,TRBJ1-1
ASSSLIGQLGETQY,TRBV7-2,TRBJ2-5
ASSLDTNTEAF,TRBV7-3,TRBJ1-1
ASSQEGTGTNYGYT,TRBV4-2,TRBJ1-2
ASSLSPRGNEQF,TRBV27,TRBJ2-1
ASSFRQGRGDEQF,TRBV5-5,TRBJ2-1
ASSMHTNYGYT,TRBV19,TRBJ1-2
ASSFQANYGYT,TRBV27,TRBJ1-2
ASRGVLFPQETQY,TRBV2,TRBJ2-5